The clone carrying this T cell receptor (beta chain) has at least ten counts. With V trimmed by 1 base and J by 0 bases, 0 bases remained unmatched. The germline CDR1 and CDR2 sequences are LGHDT and YNNKEL (reference sequence). This CDR3 has 15 amino acids. This entry comes from a study of T-cell memory formation after mild COVID-19. About the research overall: The two donors had largely donor-specific TCR clusters.

A 5'RACE reaction primed in the constant segment made cDNA libraries of TCR alpha and TCR beta, and these carried sample barcodes and UMIs. In TCRdb, the 5' RACE reads were re-called with MiXCR into one record per CDR3 protein. In the table there are 150,000 or so distinct CDR3 sequences, around 10% of which are singletons. The source is a man aged 18 to 29 who had mild COVID-19 (a few samples of this study predate the infection). Cell type and time point are not known. Sequenced sample: PBMCs or a T cell subset sorted from them (not recorded which). This chain uses TRBV3-1 with TRBJ2-1; TRBD2 matches at 7 bases. The CDR3 here is CASSQAGGSYNEQFF. The CDR3 DNA reads as TGTGCCAGCAGCCAAGCGGGGGGCTCCTACAATGAGCAGTTCTTC.